This TCR beta chain originates from a study of T cell repertoires in cytomegalovirus infection. The CDR3 sequence is 15 residues long. V lost 4 bases and J 0 bases, leaving 14 bases between the germline ends. Germline V gene lookup returns CDR1 SGHNT and CDR2 YYREEE (reference sequence). TCRdb redid the calling of the reads with MiXCR, one entry per CDR3 protein. The sample has about 250,000 distinct CDR3 sequences; around 6.4% are singletons. This clonotype was recorded many times. This receptor was identified in a human donor in good health (CMV status not recorded). Some clones in this sample may be carry-over from other donors' samples. The chain couples TRBV5-4 to TRBJ2-7, with D perhaps TRBD2 (6 bases). The sample comprised PBMCs. The CDR3 reads CASSAGTGSSYEQYF. The CDR3 DNA reads TGTGCCAGCAGCGCGGGGACGGGAAGCTCCTACGAGCAGTACTTC.